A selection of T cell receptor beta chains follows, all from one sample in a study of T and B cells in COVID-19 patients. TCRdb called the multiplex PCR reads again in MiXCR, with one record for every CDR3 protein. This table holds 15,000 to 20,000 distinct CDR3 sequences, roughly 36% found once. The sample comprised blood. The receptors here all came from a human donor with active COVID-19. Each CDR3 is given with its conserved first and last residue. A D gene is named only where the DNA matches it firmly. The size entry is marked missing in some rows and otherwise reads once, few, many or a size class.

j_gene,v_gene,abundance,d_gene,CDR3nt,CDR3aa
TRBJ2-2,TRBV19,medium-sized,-,TGTGCCAGTACCATCAGGGTATCTGCCGGGGAGCTGTTTTTT,CASTIRVSAGELFF
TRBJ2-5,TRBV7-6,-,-,TGTGCCAGCAGCTTCCTAGGGTCCCGAGAGACCCAGTACTTC,CASSFLGSRETQYF
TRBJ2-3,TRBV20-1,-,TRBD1,TGCAGTGCTAGTGGGGGACAGGGAAAGGGGAACACAGATACGCGGTATTTT,CSASGGQGKGNTDTRYF
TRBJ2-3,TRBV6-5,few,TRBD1,TGTGCCAGCAGCCGGACAGGGGGCCCAGATACGCAGTATTTT,CASSRTGGPDTQYF
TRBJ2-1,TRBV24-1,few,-,TGTGCCACCAGTGATTTCGCGGTCTCCGCACAGTTCTTC,CATSDFAVSAQFF
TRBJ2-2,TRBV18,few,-,TGTGCCAGCTCACCGGGACCCCGGAACACCGGGGAGCTGTTTTTT,CASSPGPRNTGELFF
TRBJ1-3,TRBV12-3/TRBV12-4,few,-,TGTGCCAGCTTTAAAGGGGTTTTCTCTGGAAACACCATATATTTT,CASFKGVFSGNTIYF
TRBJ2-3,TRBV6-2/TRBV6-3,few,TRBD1,TGTGCCAGCAGAAGGACCGGGACAGGTCGTAACCATACGCAGTATTTT,CASRRTGTGRNHTQYF
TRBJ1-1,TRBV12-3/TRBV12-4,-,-,TGTGCCAGCACCGGTCAGCTGAACACTGAAGCTTTCTTT,CASTGQLNTEAFF
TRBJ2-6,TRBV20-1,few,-,TGCAGTGCAGGGGGATGGGACTCTGGGGCCAACGTCCTGACTTTC,CSAGGWDSGANVLTF
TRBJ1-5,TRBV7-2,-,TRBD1,TGTGCCAGCAGCGCGGGACAGAGCAATCAGCCCCAGCATTTT,CASSAGQSNQPQHF
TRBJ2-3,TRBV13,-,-,TGCGCCAGCAGCTTGGACTTCGTAACGCAGTATTTT,CASSLDFVTQYF
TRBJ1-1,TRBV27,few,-,TGTGCCAGCAGTTTTTCTACAAGGAGGAACACTGAAGCTTTCTTT,CASSFSTRRNTEAFF
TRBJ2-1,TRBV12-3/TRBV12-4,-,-,TGTGCCAGCAGATCACCTCAGGGAATTGGCAATGAGCAGTTCTTC,CASRSPQGIGNEQFF
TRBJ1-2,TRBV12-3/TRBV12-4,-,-,TGTGCCAGCAGTTTAGCAGGGTTCTATGGCTACACCTTC,CASSLAGFYGYTF
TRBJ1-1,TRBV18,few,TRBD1,TGTGCCAGCTCACCCCCGACAGGGTGGTACACTGAAGCTTTCTTT,CASSPPTGWYTEAFF
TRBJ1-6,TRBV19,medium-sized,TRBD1,TGTGCCAGTAGTCAGCGGGGACAGGGGGATTCACCCCTCCACTTT,CASSQRGQGDSPLHF
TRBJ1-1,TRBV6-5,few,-,TGTGCCAGCAGTGGGCAGACCAACACTGAAGCTTTCTTT,CASSGQTNTEAFF
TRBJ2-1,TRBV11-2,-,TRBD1,TGTGCCAGCAGTCAGACAGGGGGCGGCGAGCAGTTCTTC,CASSQTGGGEQFF
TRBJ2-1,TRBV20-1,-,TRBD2,TGCAGTGCTAGAGGAGGAGCGGGGGGCTCGTATGAGCAGTTCTTC,CSARGGAGGSYEQFF
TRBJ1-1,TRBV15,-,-,TGTGCCACCAGCAGGCCCCGGGCCGGGGACACTGAAGCTTTCTTT,CATSRPRAGDTEAFF
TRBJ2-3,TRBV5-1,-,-,TGCGCCAGCAGCTTGGATGGTAGCACGGGCACAGATACGCAGTATTTT,CASSLDGSTGTDTQYF
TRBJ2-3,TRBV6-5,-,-,TGTGCCAGCTGTACGGGGGGCACAGATACGCAGTATTTT,CASCTGGTDTQYF
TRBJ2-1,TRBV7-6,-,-,TGTGCCAGCAGTTTAGCCCATTTGGAGGAGCAGTTCTTC,CASSLAHLEEQFF
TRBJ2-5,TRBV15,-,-,TGTGCCACCAGCAGAGATTCGGCTAGCGAGGAGACCCAGTACTTC,CATSRDSASEETQYF
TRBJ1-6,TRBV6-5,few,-,TGTGCCAGCAGTTACTCGGGGGGAGGTAATTCACCCCTCCACTTT,CASSYSGGGNSPLHF
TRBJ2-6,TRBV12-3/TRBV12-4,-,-,TGTGCCAGCAGTATAGGGGCCCTTGGGGCCAACGTCCTGACTTTC,CASSIGALGANVLTF
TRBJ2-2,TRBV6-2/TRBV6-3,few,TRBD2,TGTGCCAGCAAGCGACTAGCGGGGGGCACCGGGGAGCTGTTTTTT,CASKRLAGGTGELFF
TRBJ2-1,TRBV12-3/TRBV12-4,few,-,TGTGCCAGCGAGGGTGCAAATGAGCAGTTCTTC,CASEGANEQFF
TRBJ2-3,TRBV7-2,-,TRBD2,TGTGCCAGCAGCTTAGTCGCGGGGGGGTTACCAGATACGCAGTATTTT,CASSLVAGGLPDTQYF
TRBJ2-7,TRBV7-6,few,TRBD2,TGTGCCAGCAGCTTACCCAGCGGGGGGACCTACGAGCAGTACTTC,CASSLPSGGTYEQYF
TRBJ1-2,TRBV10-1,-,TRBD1,TGCGCCAGCAGTGGGGGGACAGGGAGGTTTGGCTACACCTTC,CASSGGTGRFGYTF